This T cell receptor (beta chain) was identified in a study of CD8 T cells in ankylosing spondylitis (TCRdb year 2017). Background for the entire study: To find TCR variants linked to disease, the study profiled T cell receptor beta repertoires in ankylosing spondylitis patients and healthy donors. The full study cohort comprised about 23 ankylosing spondylitis patients and about a hundred healthy donors. Peripheral blood was sampled, and synovial fluid was additionally collected from ankylosing spondylitis patients. Points the paper makes about the study in general: The disease-linked clones showed a CD8+ phenotype and occurred at relatively low frequencies in peripheral blood. Some motif variants had previously been reported in the synovial fluid and blood of reactive arthritis patients, which suggests shared mechanisms of disease initiation. Blood from ankylosing spondylitis patients appeared to be characterized by a TCR beta motif made up of several highly homologous amino acid variants. The disease-linked clones were reported as significantly enriched in matched synovial fluid samples from ankylosing spondylitis patients.

This clonotype was seen at least ten times. What this receptor recognizes is not known. The input lacks base qualities; no much larger clone sits a single base away. Sequencing took place on an Illumina HiSeq 2500. Quantitative 5'-RACE with molecular barcodes was used to prepare TCR beta libraries. As for the authors' bioinformatics: Disease-linked TCR variants were identified with a new computational method built on a probabilistic model of VDJ rearrangement. Starting from the raw public reads, TCRdb applied fastp trimming at Q25, assembled clones with MiXCR and retained in-frame beta chains. Records with the same CDR3 protein are collapsed into one entry carrying the most frequent genes and DNA. TCRdb's processing, not the study's, gives the V and J calls here. The sample contains 35,000 to 50,000 distinct CDR3 sequences, about 4% of them found a single time. 3% to 4% of the sample lies in the top ten.

The germline V gene supplies CDR1 SGDLS and CDR2 YYNGEE. Cut back by 3 bases and 6 bases, the V and J ends lie 10 bases apart. From its cysteine to its phenylalanine, the CDR3 spans 12 amino acids. Just CDR3 DNA is preserved here, 36 bases in frame from base 1. Sequences were obtained from blood, either unsorted or a sorted T cell fraction (not recorded which). The V and J genes are TRBV9 and TRBJ2-7; tentative D gene TRBD1, with 6 bases matching. The origin of this receptor is a female donor with ankylosing spondylitis or in good health (not recorded which). The CDR3 here reads CASSGRGGEQYF. The DNA is TGTGCCAGCAGCGGTAGAGGGGGCGAGCAGTACTTC. With the portions outside the CDR3 filled from the reference TRBV9 and TRBJ2-7 genes, the complete variable region becomes DSGVTQTPKHLITATGQRVTLRCSPRSGDLSVYWYQQSLDQGLQFLIQYYNGEERAKGNILERFSAQQFPDLHSELNLSSLELGDSALYFCASSGRGGEQYFGPGTRLTVT.